The 29 T cell receptor beta chains in this list originate from one sample, sequenced in a study of T cells after yellow fever vaccination. TCRdb recomputed calls from the 5' RACE reads with MiXCR, one row per CDR3 protein. The sample lists under 400,000 distinct CDR3 sequences; roughly 12% were seen once. The sequencing here drew on PBMCs, taken on the day of the first yellow fever vaccination. These receptors were obtained from a young man who received the YFV17D yellow fever vaccine.

This rearrangement joins TRBV18 to TRBJ2-3; 8 positions agree with TRBD2. This CDR3 is built from 17 residues. Trimming removed 3 bases from V and 6 bases from J; junction bases left unmatched: 14. The germline V gene has CDR1 KGHSH and CDR2 LQKENI. CDR3: CASSPPQERGIFDTQYF. The CDR3 coding sequence is TGTGCCAGCTCACCGCCCCAGGAGCGGGGGATCTTTGATACGCAGTATTTT.

This clonotype was found a few times. In DNA, the CDR3 is TGCGCCAGCAGCCAGGCCCCCGGGCAGGCGACCACCGGGGAGCTGTTTTTT. Amino acid sequence: CASSQAPGQATTGELFF. The chain recombines TRBV4-1 with TRBJ2-2; D unclear. Germline CDR1 and CDR2: MGHRA and YSYEKL. The CDR3 runs 17 residues. V gave up 3 bases and J gave up 4 bases, with 18 bases separating them.

This clonotype came up a few times. The V call is TRBV5-1, the J call TRBJ2-3, with 8 bases matching TRBD2. CDR1 and CDR2 from the germline V gene are SGHRS and YFSETQ. The CDR3 runs to 15 residues. After removal of 0 bases from V and 2 bases from J, the junction contained 2 bases not matched to a gene. The CDR3 region is CASSLGLAFTDTQYF. In DNA form, the CDR3 reads TGCGCCAGCAGCTTGGGACTAGCGTTCACAGATACGCAGTATTTT. The whole variable domain, filled in from reference TRBV5-1 and TRBJ2-3, reads KAGVTQTPRYLIKTRGQQVTLSCSPISGHRSVSWYQQTPGQGLQFLFEYFSETQRNKGNFPGRFSGRQFSNSRSEMNVSTLELGDSALYLCASSLGLAFTDTQYFGPGTRLTVL.

This clonotype occurred a few times. V is TRBV6-5 and J is TRBJ2-1; D may correspond to TRBD1 or TRBD2 (5 bases each). Trimming left V 0 bases short and J 3 bases short, with 15 bases between. The CDR3 totals 17 residues. Germline V lookup: CDR1 MNHEY, CDR2 SVGAGI. In nucleotides, the CDR3 is TGTGCCAGCAGTTACTCGGGACGACCCAAGATCTACAATGAGCAGTTCTTC. Protein sequence: CASSYSGRPKIYNEQFF.

This clonotype was observed a handful of times. The CDR3 reads CASSLTSGGNNEQFF. DNA of the CDR3: TGTGCCAGCAGCTTGACTAGCGGGGGGAACAATGAGCAGTTCTTC. The rearrangement uses TRBV11-3 and TRBJ2-1; 13 bases match TRBD2. The CDR3 sequence is 15 residues long. Germline trimming cut 3 bases from V and 5 bases from J; bases unmatched to any gene: 1. The germline CDR1 and CDR2 sequences are SGHNT and YENEEA. The variable domain in full, completed from reference TRBV11-3 and TRBJ2-1, reads EAGVVQSPRYKIIEKKQPVAFWCNPISGHNTLYWYLQNLGQGPELLIRYENEEAVDDSQLPKDRFSAERLKGVDSTLKIQPAELGDSAVYLCASSLTSGGNNEQFFGPGTRLTVL.

The chain employs TRBV27 and TRBJ2-3; D is unclear. The CDR3 is 13 residues long. CDR1 is MNHEY and CDR2 is SMNVEV in the germline V gene (reference sequence). Trimming took 5 bases from V and 5 from J, leaving 11 bases between them. The CDR3 here is CASSRREKDTQYF. The CDR3 DNA is TGTGCCAGCAGTCGTAGGGAAAAAGATACGCAGTATTTT.

This clonotype turned up a few times. CDR3 loop: CATSRTRGLYNEQFF. CDR3 sequence (DNA): TGTGCCACCAGCAGAACCAGGGGGCTCTACAATGAGCAGTTCTTC. The chain couples TRBV15 to TRBJ2-1; 8 bases align to TRBD1. The V segment lost 2 bases and the J segment 3 bases; nucleotides outside the gene matches: 3. CDR3 length: 15 amino acids. Germline CDR1 and CDR2: LNHNV and YYDKDF (reference sequence).

This chain connects TRBV6-1 to TRBJ2-4; 8 bases fit TRBD1. The CDR3 length is 17 residues. Trimming took 9 bases from V and 0 from J; bases not matched to a gene: 13. Germline V gene sequence: CDR1 MNHNS, CDR2 SASEGT. The CDR3 bases are TGTGCCAGGCGCCGGACAGGGAGGTTTTCAGCCAAAAACATTCAGTACTTC. This gives the protein CARRRTGRFSAKNIQYF.

V is TRBV5-1 and J is TRBJ2-3; 10 bases are a match to TRBD1. CDR1 and CDR2 from the germline V gene are SGHRS and YFSETQ. CDR3 length: 15 amino acids. V lost 4 bases, J lost 5 bases, and 7 bases stayed unmatched. DNA for the CDR3: TGCGCCAGCAGCCACCAGGACAGGGGGTTAGATACGCAGTATTTT. Its protein is CASSHQDRGLDTQYF.

Comment on this clonotype: Its ends do not fully match the called genes, so a read error is possible. The CDR3 is CSASGSGGNTDTLYF. The CDR3 nucleotides read TGCAGTGCTAGCGGGTCCGGGGGAAACACAGATACGCTGTATTTT. The V call is TRBV20-1, the J call TRBJ2-3; D might be TRBD2 (6 bases). The length of the CDR3 is 15 residues. Germline V lookup: CDR1 DFQATT, CDR2 SNEGSKA (reference sequence).

In its sample, this clonotype was seen a few times. The chain employs TRBV20-1 and TRBJ2-2; 10 bases are a match to TRBD1. The CDR3 has 14 amino acids. CDR1 is DFQATT, CDR2 SNEGSKA, per germline (reference sequence). The V gene end was trimmed by 6 bases and the J gene end by 4 bases; junction bases not matched to a gene: 5. CDR3: CSALDRGRTGELFF. The CDR3 nucleotides read TGCAGTGCCCTCGACAGGGGGCGCACCGGGGAGCTGTTTTTT.

The rearrangement links TRBV5-1 to TRBJ1-6; no reliable D call. The CDR3 covers 8 residues. The V and J ends lost 6 bases and 12 bases respectively, with 1 base between them. Looked up from germline, CDR1 is SGHRS and CDR2 is YFSETQ. CDR3 in DNA: TGCGCCAGCAAACCCCTCCACTTT. The encoded protein is CASKPLHF.

The gene calls are TRBV20-1 and TRBJ2-1, with D possibly TRBD1 on 6 matching bases. The germline V gene encodes CDR1 DFQATT and CDR2 SNEGSKA (reference sequence). V was trimmed by 7 bases and J by 5 bases, leaving 21 bases between them. The CDR3 covers 15 residues. CDR3 nucleotide sequence: TGCAGTGTTGAAGAGGGCCGGACAGCAAACAATGAGCAGTTCTTC. Amino acids: CSVEEGRTANNEQFF.

This chain links TRBV6-5 with TRBJ2-3, with TRBD2 matching over 8 bases. This CDR3 is 12 amino acids long. Unmatched junction bases numbered 6, after V lost 10 bases and J lost 6 bases. Germline V gives CDR1 MNHEY, CDR2 SVGAGI. In nucleotides, the CDR3 is TGTGCCACCGGGAGGGTTAGGGATACGCAGTATTTT. It codes for CATGRVRDTQYF.

The chain joins TRBV11-1 to TRBJ2-1, with TRBD2 identical over 14 bases. The junction had 5 bases not matched to a gene; V was cut back by 1 base and J by 0 bases. The germline CDR1 and CDR2 sequences are SGHAT and FQDESV (reference sequence). This CDR3 region has 19 residues. The CDR3 protein is CASSLGGTSGGSSYNEQFF. The CDR3 region has the DNA TGTGCCAGCAGCTTAGGTGGGACTAGCGGGGGCAGCTCCTACAATGAGCAGTTCTTC.

The chain uses TRBV27 and TRBJ1-4, with 7 bases that match TRBD1. The V gene end was trimmed by 5 bases and the J gene end by 8 bases; junction bases not matched to a gene: 11. The CDR3 sequence is 15 residues long. The germline CDR1 and CDR2 sequences are MNHEY and SMNVEV (reference sequence). CDR3 sequence reads: CASSIQGVVREKLFF. CDR3 in DNA: TGTGCCAGCAGTATTCAGGGGGTGGTTAGAGAAAAACTGTTTTTT.

This clonotype was counted between two and nine times. This chain joins TRBV7-9 and TRBJ1-3; D is ambiguous. The germline V and J ends were trimmed by 5 bases and 8 bases, with 7 bases remaining between them. The CDR3 covers 11 residues. Germline V CDR1 and CDR2: SEHNR, FQNEAQ (reference sequence). The CDR3 spells CASSLGDTIYF. The DNA for the CDR3 is TGTGCCAGCAGCCTAGGCGACACCATATATTTT.

The gene calls are TRBV6-1 and TRBJ2-3; 9 bases line up with TRBD1. Looked up from germline, CDR1 is MNHNS and CDR2 is SASEGT. After removal of 6 bases from V and 5 bases from J, the junction contained 6 bases not matched to a gene. The CDR3 is made up of 14 amino acids. CDR3 sequence reads: CASRLTGGQDTQYF. As DNA, the CDR3 is TGTGCCAGCAGGCTCACAGGGGGCCAAGATACGCAGTATTTT.

The chain links TRBV4-1 to TRBJ1-1; D uncertain. The germline V and J ends were trimmed by 0 bases and 8 bases, with 10 bases remaining between them. The CDR3 spans 13 residues. Per the germline V gene, CDR1 is MGHRA and CDR2 is YSYEKL. CDR3 DNA: TGCGCCAGCAGCCAAGAGGAAATCTCCGAAGCTTTCTTT. This codes for CASSQEEISEAFF.

CDR3 loop: CASSLETPQNIQYF. CDR3 nucleotide sequence: TGCGCCAGCAGCTTGGAGACCCCTCAGAACATTCAGTACTTC. The gene calls are TRBV5-1 and TRBJ2-4; no clear D gene. The length of the CDR3 is 14 residues. Germline CDR1 and CDR2: SGHRS and YFSETQ. The V end was cut by 0 bases, the J end by 7 bases, with 11 bases between.

This clonotype occurred many times. This chain uses TRBV5-5 with TRBJ2-5, with D possibly being TRBD1 or TRBD2 (5 bases each). V was trimmed by 3 bases and J by 2 bases, leaving 11 bases between them. The CDR3 sequence is 14 residues long. Germline assignment: CDR1 SGHKS and CDR2 YYEKEE (reference sequence). This CDR3 reads CASSSRGMQETQYF. The CDR3 DNA reads as TGTGCCAGCAGCTCCCGGGGCATGCAAGAGACCCAGTACTTC.

Details on this clonotype: One end of the junction does not line up with germline, which may come from a read error. The CDR3 DNA sequence: TGTGCCAGCAGCTTCGTGGGGGGAAGCTACAATGAGCTGTTCTTC. As protein: CASSFVGGSYNELFF. The chain couples TRBV11-2 to TRBJ2-1; a weak D match, TRBD2 (6 bases). This CDR3 spans 15 amino acids. CDR1 is SGHAT, CDR2 FQNNGV, per germline.

This clonotype was recorded many times. This sequence joins TRBV12-3 or TRBV12-4 and TRBJ2-7, with 9 bases aligning to TRBD1. V was pared by 4 bases and J by 4 bases, with 2 bases of the junction left unmatched. The CDR3 is made up of 13 amino acids. The DNA of the CDR3 is TGTGCCAGCAGTTATGACAGGGGGTACGAGCAGTACTTC. It yields the protein CASSYDRGYEQYF.

This chain joins TRBV30 and TRBJ2-1, with 9 positions matching TRBD1. The CDR3 spans 14 residues. Germline V gives CDR1 GTSNPN, CDR2 SVGIG (reference sequence). Trimming removed 4 bases from V and 9 bases from J; junction bases left unmatched: 10. The CDR3 here is CAWTRDRAWAEQFF. In nucleotides, the CDR3 is TGTGCCTGGACCCGGGACAGGGCATGGGCTGAGCAGTTCTTC.

Only a few counts were recorded for this clonotype. The chain joins TRBV9 to TRBJ2-1; D remains ambiguous. There are 14 residues in the CDR3. V lost 4 bases and J 6 bases, leaving 14 bases between the germline ends. Germline lookup yields CDR1 SGDLS and CDR2 YYNGEE. CDR3 loop: CASSPPGPGNEQFF. CDR3 coding DNA: TGTGCCAGCAGCCCGCCAGGACCCGGCAATGAGCAGTTCTTC.

This clonotype was counted a few times. This rearrangement joins TRBV5-1 to TRBJ2-1; 12 bases are shared with TRBD2. This CDR3 comprises 15 residues. CDR1 and CDR2 (germline): SGHRS, YFSETQ. After removal of 6 bases from V and 7 bases from J, the junction contained 8 bases not matched to a gene. DNA of the CDR3: TGCGCCAGCACCTCGACTAGCGGGGGAGAAAATGAGCAGTTCTTC. Translated: CASTSTSGGENEQFF.

The chain employs TRBV19 and TRBJ2-3, with D perhaps matching TRBD1 or TRBD2 (7 bases each). Trimming took off 6 bases at V and 2 bases at J, with 15 bases between the two ends. The CDR3 sequence is 15 residues long. The germline V gene encodes CDR1 LNHDA and CDR2 SQIVND (reference sequence). The CDR3: CASSGAGGVTDTQYF. Written as DNA, the CDR3 is TGTGCCAGTAGCGGCGCAGGGGGGGTCACAGATACGCAGTATTTT.

Remarks on this clonotype: The junction departs from the called germline gene at one end, perhaps through a read error. The chain couples TRBV27 to TRBJ1-4, with D possibly being TRBD1 (6 bases). CDR3 length: 14 residues. The V gene's germline CDR1 is MNHEY and CDR2 SMNVEV (reference sequence). CDR3 amino acids: CASSLQGWGENLFF. The CDR3 DNA sequence: TGTGCCAGCAGTTTACAGGGGTGGGGTGAAAATCTGTTTTTT.

This rearrangement joins TRBV28 to TRBJ2-2; D perhaps matches TRBD1 (6 bases). V was clipped by 7 bases and J by 7 bases, with 22 bases between them. CDR1 is MDHEN and CDR2 is SYDVKM in the germline V gene. The CDR3 length is 16 residues. The CDR3 DNA follows: TGTGCCAGCACTACCCCGGACAGACCATTGAACGGGGAGCTGTTTTTT. Its translation is CASTTPDRPLNGELFF. The whole variable domain, filled in from reference TRBV28 and TRBJ2-2, reads DVKVTQSSRYLVKRTGEKVFLECVQDMDHENMFWYRQDPGLGLRLIYFSYDVKMKEKGDIPEGYSVSREKKERFSLILESASTNQTSMYLCASTTPDRPLNGELFFGEGSRLTVL.